Given below is one T cell receptor (beta chain) in context. TCRdb reprocessed the 5' RACE reads with MiXCR, giving one entry per CDR3 protein. Here the sample spans over 40,000 distinct CDR3 sequences, approximately 30% being singletons. The CDR3 contains 12 residues. The V gene's germline CDR1 is MNHEY and CDR2 SVGAGI. V was trimmed by 8 bases and J by 0 bases, leaving 2 bases between them. V usage is TRBV6-5 and J usage is TRBJ2-6; D call uncertain. Specimen: tumor-infiltrating memory CD4+ T cells sorted from the breast tumor. Subset meaning: memory CD4+ T cells, CD4+CD45RO+CD25-. The clonotype originates from a female donor with breast cancer. CDR3 nucleotides: TGTGCCAGCGGCTCTGGGGCCAACGTCCTGACTTTC. Its protein product is CASGSGANVLTF.